The text below deals with one TCR beta chain. Its specificity is not known. V lost 7 bases and J 2 bases, leaving 10 bases between the germline ends. Germline V lookup: CDR1 MNHEY, CDR2 SMNVEV (reference sequence). There are 13 residues in the CDR3. The sample originates from a study of neurological immune-mediated disorders. Whole-study results and caveats: Levels of TCR clonal expansion peaked in HTLV-1-associated myelopathy and reached their lowest in multiple sclerosis, under those of healthy controls.

5'RACE employing 10-nucleotide random UMIs yielded the cDNA. From the 5' RACE reads, TCRdb called clonotypes with MiXCR, one entry per CDR3 protein. The sample carries about 78,000 distinct CDR3 sequences, less than 5.5% recorded once. This sequence originates from a woman in her twenties or thirties with multiple sclerosis. The J gene is TRBJ2-3, the V gene TRBV27; D gene ambiguous. The sequencing sample was made of PBMCs. CDR3 loop: CASTRIPTDTQYF. CDR3 in DNA: TGTGCCAGCACCCGGATCCCCACAGATACGCAGTATTTT.